This passage covers 2 T cell receptor beta chains from one sample sequenced in a study of T cells after yellow fever vaccination (dated by TCRdb to between 2018 and 2021). Libraries were constructed by 5' RACE. Sequenced using an Illumina HiSeq 2500. The public reads were quality trimmed at Q25 with fastp and then assembled into clones with MiXCR by TCRdb, keeping productive beta chains. Each entry merges the rows of one CDR3 protein and shows their most common DNA and genes. The sample includes about 240,000 distinct CDR3 sequences, with 6.9% observed a single time. Roughly 0.9% of the sample comes from the top ten. Taken with the paper, the label for treatment or condition translates to: live attenuated yellow fever vaccine strain. Sample: CD4+ T cells sorted from PBMCs, taken 15 days after the yellow fever booster vaccination. The receptors derive from a man aged 25-45 years who received the YFV17D yellow fever vaccine.

This clonotype has a handful of counts. The V call is TRBV20-1, the J call TRBJ2-3; 9 nucleotides align to TRBD2. The CDR3 length is 14 residues. CDR1 and CDR2 from the germline V gene are DFQATT and SNEGSKA (reference sequence). J gave up 3 bases and V 3 bases, and 4 bases lay outside the gene matches. The CDR3 spells CSARRLAGTDTQYF. The DNA of the CDR3 is TGCAGTGCTAGGAGGCTAGCGGGGACAGATACGCAGTATTTT.

This clonotype has a handful of counts. The chain is built from TRBV6-2 or TRBV6-3 and TRBJ2-1; the match to TRBD2 covers 12 bases. The CDR3 covers 19 residues. CDR1 and CDR2 (germline): MNHEY, SVGEGT. The ends lost 5 bases at V and 8 bases at J; junction bases unmatched: 19. As DNA, the CDR3 is TGTGCCAGCAGTCACCGAAGACCGAGACTAGCGGGAGTTGGGGATGAGCAGTTCTTC. Its protein is CASSHRRPRLAGVGDEQFF.